These 4 T cell receptor beta chains were all obtained from the same sample, sequenced in a study of T cell repertoires in cytomegalovirus infection. Each CDR3 protein is one row after TCRdb ran MiXCR on the reads. This table has hundreds of thousands of distinct CDR3 sequences, around 32% appearing once. Their target antigens are unknown. The source material was cultured CD8+ T cells from PBMCs, sampled from culture after CMV antigen stimulation. Every receptor here comes from a human donor in good health (CMV status not recorded). Some clones in this sample may be carry-over from other donors' samples.

The chain carries TRBV7-9 and TRBJ2-2, with D perhaps TRBD1 (5 bases). The CDR3 is 15 residues long. The V end lost 2 bases, the J end lost 5 bases, and 12 bases lay between the germline ends. CDR1 and CDR2 (germline): SEHNR, FQNEAQ (reference sequence). The CDR3: CASSLQGPPTGELFF. The CDR3 DNA reads as TGTGCCAGCAGCTTACAGGGTCCACCGACCGGGGAGCTGTTTTTT.

This clonotype was picked up a small number of times. This chain links TRBV4-1 with TRBJ2-3; D uncertain. CDR3 length: 16 residues. Germline V gene lookup returns CDR1 MGHRA and CDR2 YSYEKL. Trimming removed 0 bases at V and 0 bases at J, with 10 bases between. In nucleotides, the CDR3 is TGCGCCAGCAGCCAAGATAGGCTAGAGAGCACAGATACGCAGTATTTT. Protein product: CASSQDRLESTDTQYF.

The chain is built from TRBV7-2 and TRBJ1-4, with D uncertain. The CDR3 extends over 14 amino acids. Looked up from germline, CDR1 is SGHTA and CDR2 is FQGNSA. Trimming stripped 3 bases from V and 0 bases from J, with 5 bases between. CDR3 coding DNA: TGTGCCAGCAGCTTCACAACAACTAATGAAAAACTGTTTTTT. It codes for CASSFTTTNEKLFF.

This clonotype has ten or more counts. CDR3 nucleotide sequence: TGTGCCAGCAGCCCCGAGGGAATGAACACCGGGGAGCTGTTTTTT. Its protein product is CASSPEGMNTGELFF. The chain links TRBV7-6 to TRBJ2-2, with D perhaps TRBD2 (5 bases). Germline V CDR1 and CDR2: SGHVS, FNYEAQ. Deletions cut 5 bases from V and 1 base from J, with 11 bases between. The CDR3 consists of 15 residues.